The text below deals with one TCR beta chain. Its antigen is currently unknown. Time point: week 5, during vaccination. The vaccine gave 300 ug of a 20-mer mutant IDH1 peptide subcutaneously per dose. This sample is drawn from a study of a mutant IDH1 vaccine in newly diagnosed glioma. Whole-study context: At weeks 1, 3, 5, 7, 11, 15, 19 and 23, patients received a vaccination, eight in all.

Sequenced by immunoSEQ multiplex PCR; TCRdb stores in-frame clones only, minus some. The sample lists roughly 39,000 clones, 70% to 90% occurring once. Source: PBMCs, taken from a glioma patient whose treatment included an IDH1 peptide vaccine. This sequence originates from a man aged 35-49 years with glioma.

In nucleotides, the CDR3 is TGTGCAAGTCGCTTAGAAAAAAGCGGAAGCCCCTACAATGAGCAGTTCTTC. This codes for CASRLEKSGSPYNEQFF. The V and J genes are TRBV12-2 and TRBJ2-1; the D call in the table, TRBD2, was not verified against the DNA. TRBV12-2 corresponds to a pseudogene. This CDR3 contains 17 residues.